The 5 T cell receptor beta chains below were found in one sample sequenced in a study of cytomegalovirus exposure and HLA in healthy donors. Use of 60 Vbeta and 13 Jbeta primers characterized the PCR. TCRdb keeps only in-frame clones here, not all; method: immunoSEQ multiplex PCR. The data contain around 260,000 clones, 75% to 90% of them seen just once; the ten biggest clones take up roughly 0.31%. Sequenced input: PBMCs. The origin of the receptors is a girl aged 2-10 years in good health and CMV-seronegative.

The chain links TRBV14 to TRBJ1-4, with D uncertain. V lost 3 bases to trimming and J lost 2 bases, with 13 bases between them. The V gene's germline CDR1 is SGHDN and CDR2 FVKESK. This CDR3 spans 16 amino acids. This CDR3 reads CASSQAGVGTNEKLFF. CDR3 nucleotide sequence: TGTGCCAGCAGCCAGGCGGGCGTTGGGACTAATGAAAAACTGTTTTTT.

CDR3 sequence (DNA): TGCGCCAGCAGCTTGGGGGGCAGATCCTCGGGAAACACCATATATTTT. Translated: CASSLGGRSSGNTIYF. V is TRBV5-1 and J is TRBJ1-3; D is perhaps TRBD1 (5 bases). The CDR3 contains 16 residues. Germline values: CDR1 SGHRS, CDR2 YFSETQ. Deletions cut 0 bases from V and 4 bases from J, with 14 bases between.

The V gene is TRBV4-1, the J gene TRBJ1-3; a weak D match, TRBD1 (5 bases). The V and J ends lost 3 bases and 2 bases respectively, with 5 bases between them. CDR1 is MGHRA, CDR2 YSYEKL, per germline. CDR3 length equals 13 residues. As DNA, the CDR3 is TGCGCCAGCAGCCAGACAGCTGGAAACACCATATATTTT. It codes for CASSQTAGNTIYF.

This rearrangement joins TRBV7-9 to TRBJ1-6; maybe TRBD1 (5 bases). This CDR3 has 15 residues. Trimming removed 6 bases at V and 6 bases at J, with 15 bases between. CDR1 SEHNR and CDR2 FQNEAQ come from the germline V gene (reference sequence). CDR3 sequence: CASRDRQSPNSPLHF. The CDR3 DNA reads as TGTGCCAGCAGAGACCGACAGTCCCCTAATTCACCCCTCCACTTT.

This clone was seen once. CDR3: CSVEDRDGYTF. The CDR3, as DNA: TGCAGCGTTGAGGACAGGGATGGCTACACCTTC. This chain connects TRBV29-1 to TRBJ1-2, with 8 positions matching TRBD1. Germline values: CDR1 SQVTM, CDR2 ANQGSEA. Trimming took 3 bases from V and 6 from J; bases not matched to a gene: 0. The CDR3 length is 11 residues.